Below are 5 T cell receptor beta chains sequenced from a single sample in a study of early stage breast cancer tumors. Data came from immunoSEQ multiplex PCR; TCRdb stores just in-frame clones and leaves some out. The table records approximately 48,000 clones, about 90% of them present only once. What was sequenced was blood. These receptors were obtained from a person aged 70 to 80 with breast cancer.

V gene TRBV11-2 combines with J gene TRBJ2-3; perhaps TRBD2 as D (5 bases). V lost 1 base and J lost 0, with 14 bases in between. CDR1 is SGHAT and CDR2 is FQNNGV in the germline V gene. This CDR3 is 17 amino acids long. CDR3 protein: CASSLGRGAPSTDTQYF. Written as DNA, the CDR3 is TGTGCCAGCAGCTTAGGTCGGGGTGCTCCTAGCACAGATACGCAGTATTTT. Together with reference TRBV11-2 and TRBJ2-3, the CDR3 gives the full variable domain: EAGVAQSPRYKIIEKRQSVAFWCNPISGHATLYWYQQILGQGPKLLIQFQNNGVVDDSQLPKDRFSAERLKGVDSTLKIQPAKLEDSAVYLCASSLGRGAPSTDTQYFGPGTRLTVL.

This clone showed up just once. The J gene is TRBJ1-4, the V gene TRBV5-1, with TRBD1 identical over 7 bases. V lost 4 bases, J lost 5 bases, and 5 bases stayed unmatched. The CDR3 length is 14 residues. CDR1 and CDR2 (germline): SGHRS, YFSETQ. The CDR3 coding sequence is TGCGCCAGCAGCGCAGGGGGGCAAAATGAAAAACTGTTTTTT. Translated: CASSAGGQNEKLFF.

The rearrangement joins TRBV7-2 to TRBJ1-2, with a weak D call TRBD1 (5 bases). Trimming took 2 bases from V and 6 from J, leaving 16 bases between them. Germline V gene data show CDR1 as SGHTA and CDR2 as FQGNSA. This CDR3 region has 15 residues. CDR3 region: CASSLSPGQGDGYTF. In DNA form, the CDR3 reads TGTGCCAGCAGCTTATCGCCCGGGCAGGGCGATGGCTACACCTTC. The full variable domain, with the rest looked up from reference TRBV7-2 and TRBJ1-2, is GAGVSQSPSNKVTEKGKDVELRCDPISGHTALYWYRQSLGQGLEFLIYFQGNSAPDKSGLPSDRFSAERTGGSVSTLTIQRTQQEDSAVYLCASSLSPGQGDGYTFGSGTRLTVV.

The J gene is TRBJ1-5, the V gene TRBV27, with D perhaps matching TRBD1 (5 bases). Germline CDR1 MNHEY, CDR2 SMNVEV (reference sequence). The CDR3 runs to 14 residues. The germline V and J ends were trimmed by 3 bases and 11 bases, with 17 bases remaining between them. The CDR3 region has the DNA TGTGCCAGCAGTTTTTCCAGGGAGGCTCGGGCCCAGCATTTT. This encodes CASSFSREARAQHF.

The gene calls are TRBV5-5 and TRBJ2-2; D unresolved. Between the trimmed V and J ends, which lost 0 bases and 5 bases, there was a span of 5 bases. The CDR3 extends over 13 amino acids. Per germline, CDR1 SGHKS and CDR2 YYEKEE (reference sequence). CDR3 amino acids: CASSLDITGELFF. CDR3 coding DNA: TGTGCCAGCAGCTTGGATATTACCGGGGAGCTGTTTTTT.